The 27 T cell receptor beta chains below were found in one sample sequenced in a study of technical replicates of blood from a few donors. The assay was immunoSEQ multiplex PCR, and TCRdb's table has in-frame clones only and misses some. The sample lists more than 65,000 clones, about 94% occurring once. The sample taken for sequencing was T cells isolated from PBMCs. Receptor source: a human donor in good health.

V is TRBV10-3 and J is TRBJ2-4; TRBD1 matches at 7 bases. The V gene's germline CDR1 is ENHRY and CDR2 SYGVKD. There are 14 residues in the CDR3. V lost 11 bases to trimming and J lost 0 bases; unmatched junction nucleotides: 7. CDR3 loop: CAVDRVLAKNIQYF. CDR3 nucleotide sequence: TGTGCCGTCGACAGGGTTCTAGCCAAAAACATTCAGTACTTC.

The CDR3: CASSLDWPHVETQYF. The CDR3 DNA reads as TGTGCCAGCAGCTTAGATTGGCCTCACGTAGAGACCCAGTACTTC. The rearrangement joins TRBV11-3 to TRBJ2-5; D unclear. The CDR3 is 15 residues long. Germline V gene data show CDR1 as SGHNT and CDR2 as YENEEA. The V end was cut by 0 bases, the J end by 4 bases, with 12 bases between.

The chain is built from TRBV5-1 and TRBJ1-5, with D possibly matching TRBD1 (6 bases). Germline V CDR1 and CDR2: SGHRS, YFSETQ. Trimming cost V 0 bases and J 5 bases, with 6 bases left between them. The CDR3 is 13 residues long. The CDR3 DNA reads as TGCGCCAGCAGCTTGGACAGGGATCAGCCCCAGCATTTT. Amino acid sequence: CASSLDRDQPQHF.

The V and J genes are TRBV27 and TRBJ1-2, with 7 bases fitting TRBD1. The CDR3 spans 15 residues. After removal of 5 bases from V and 3 bases from J, the junction contained 9 bases not matched to a gene. Germline loops: CDR1 MNHEY, CDR2 SMNVEV (reference sequence). The CDR3, as DNA: TGTGCCAGCAGTACAACAGGGGTTGAGTACTATGGCTACACCTTC. Protein: CASSTTGVEYYGYTF.

J is TRBJ2-3 and V is TRBV11-3; possibly TRBD2 for D (6 bases). The V gene's germline CDR1 is SGHNT and CDR2 YENEEA. The V end was cut by 2 bases, the J end by 1 base, with 10 bases between. The CDR3 runs to 15 residues. CDR3 DNA sequence: TGTGCCAGCAGCTTACTCGGGAGCGGCACAGATACGCAGTATTTT. This translates into CASSLLGSGTDTQYF. Full variable domain (outside the CDR3, taken from reference TRBV11-3 and TRBJ2-3): EAGVVQSPRYKIIEKKQPVAFWCNPISGHNTLYWYLQNLGQGPELLIRYENEEAVDDSQLPKDRFSAERLKGVDSTLKIQPAELGDSAVYLCASSLLGSGTDTQYFGPGTRLTVL.

The V gene is TRBV5-1, the J gene TRBJ2-1; 9 bases match TRBD2. CDR3 size: 14 residues. Germline-derived CDR1 and CDR2 are SGHRS and YFSETQ. V lost 6 bases, J lost 5 bases, and 6 bases stayed unmatched. CDR3 coding DNA: TGCGCCAGCAAAGAGACTAGCGGTAACAATGAGCAGTTCTTC. It yields the protein CASKETSGNNEQFF.

This clone was counted once. The J gene is TRBJ1-3, the V gene TRBV6-6; 9 positions agree with TRBD1. Germline-derived CDR1 and CDR2 are MNHNY and SVGAGI (reference sequence). The CDR3 runs to 15 residues. V shed 4 bases, J shed 4 bases, and the junction held 5 bases outside the gene matches. The CDR3 DNA is TGTGCCAGCAGTTGGGACAGGGAGGTAGGAAACACCATATATTTT. Its translation: CASSWDREVGNTIYF.

The chain joins TRBV18 to TRBJ2-1, with 12 bases aligning to TRBD2. The CDR3 is made up of 16 amino acids. Germline V CDR1 and CDR2: KGHSH, LQKENI. V trimming: 5 bases; J trimming: 3 bases; junction bases outside the gene matches: 5. The CDR3 DNA follows: TGTGCCAGCTCATTACCGGGACTAGCGGGCTACAATGAGCAGTTCTTC. Protein sequence: CASSLPGLAGYNEQFF.

The V gene is TRBV6-1, the J gene TRBJ2-2; D remains ambiguous. V lost 6 bases and J lost 8, with 10 bases in between. The germline V gene encodes CDR1 MNHNS and CDR2 SASEGT. The length of the CDR3 is 12 residues. DNA for the CDR3: TGTGCCAGCAGGCAGAAATTTGGGGAGCTGTTTTTT. This gives the protein CASRQKFGELFF.

This clone was observed once. This chain connects TRBV9 to TRBJ1-3; 10 bases map to TRBD1. CDR1 is SGDLS and CDR2 is YYNGEE in the germline V gene. The CDR3 runs 19 residues. The V gene end was trimmed by 0 bases and the J gene end by 4 bases; junction bases not matched to a gene: 13. CDR3 residues: CASSVESDRGLLRGNTIYF. The CDR3 DNA reads as TGTGCCAGCAGCGTAGAGTCAGACAGGGGGCTTTTACGGGGAAACACCATATATTTT.

This chain uses TRBV29-1 with TRBJ2-3; D might be TRBD2 (5 bases). Germline V gene sequence: CDR1 SQVTM, CDR2 ANQGSEA. The CDR3 covers 11 residues. Trimming removed 6 bases from V and 13 bases from J, with 17 bases in between. The CDR3 spells CSVGGHPGEYF. The DNA for the CDR3 is TGCAGCGTAGGCGGTCACCCCGGGGAGTATTTT.

The table lists this clone with a count of one. This chain connects TRBV27 to TRBJ1-2; 10 bases fit TRBD1. Per germline, CDR1 MNHEY and CDR2 SMNVEV (reference sequence). V shed 5 bases, J shed 4 bases, and the junction held 7 bases outside the gene matches. CDR3 length: 15 residues. The DNA for the CDR3 is TGTGCCAGCAGTACTGGCGGGACAGGGGTCTATGGCTACACCTTC. Encoded protein: CASSTGGTGVYGYTF.

The chain carries TRBV19 and TRBJ1-5; no firm D call. The V gene's germline CDR1 is LNHDA and CDR2 SQIVND (reference sequence). The CDR3 sequence is 12 residues long. Deletions cut 5 bases from V and 5 bases from J, with 7 bases between. CDR3 sequence reads: CASSPLDQPQHF. CDR3 bases: TGTGCCAGTAGTCCTCTAGATCAGCCCCAGCATTTT.

The chain uses TRBV5-1 and TRBJ1-1, with 7 bases lining up with TRBD1. This CDR3 has 14 amino acids. V shed 3 bases, J shed 4 bases, and the junction held 6 bases outside the gene matches. CDR1 and CDR2 from the germline V gene are SGHRS and YFSETQ. In DNA form, the CDR3 reads TGCGCCAGCAGCTCGCTCTCAGGGGGCACTGAAGCTTTCTTT. Its protein is CASSSLSGGTEAFF.

The V call is TRBV30, the J call TRBJ2-1; 10 bases agree with TRBD2. This CDR3 spans 14 amino acids. Germline CDR1 is GTSNPN and CDR2 is SVGIG (reference sequence). Trimming removed 0 bases from V and 4 bases from J; junction bases left unmatched: 0. The CDR3 loop is CAWSVTSGYNEQFF. As DNA, the CDR3 is TGTGCCTGGAGTGTGACTAGCGGGTACAATGAGCAGTTCTTC.

The rearrangement joins TRBV21-1 to TRBJ2-3; the table gives TRBD2 as D, unverified against the DNA. TRBV21-1 is a pseudogene locus. The length of the CDR3 is 17 residues. CDR3 protein: CASSPQKRERCTDTQYF. The CDR3 DNA reads as TGTGCCAGCAGCCCTCAAAAGCGGGAGAGGTGCACAGATACGCAGTATTTT.

The rearrangement joins TRBV19 to TRBJ2-1; 7 bases fit TRBD2. Germline assignment: CDR1 LNHDA and CDR2 SQIVND (reference sequence). This CDR3 has 15 residues. With 8 bases clipped from V and 6 bases from J, the junction kept 13 bases outside the gene matches. The CDR3 DNA reads TGTGCCAGTGCGTATGGCGGGAGCAGTCGCAATGAGCAGTTCTTC. Translating gives CASAYGGSSRNEQFF.

This chain links TRBV19 with TRBJ2-7; TRBD2 aligns across 7 bases. The CDR3 length is 15 residues. J was trimmed by 2 bases and V by 3 bases; bases with no gene match: 7. The germline V gene encodes CDR1 LNHDA and CDR2 SQIVND (reference sequence). The CDR3 nucleotides read TGTGCCAGTAGTATGTCGGGCGGGAGAACCTACGAGCAGTACTTC. Translated: CASSMSGGRTYEQYF. Together with reference TRBV19 and TRBJ2-7, the CDR3 gives the full variable domain: DGGITQSPKYLFRKEGQNVTLSCEQNLNHDAMYWYRQDPGQGLRLIYYSQIVNDFQKGDIAEGYSVSREKKESFPLTVTSAQKNPTAFYLCASSMSGGRTYEQYFGPGTRLTVT.

This clone came up a few times. This chain connects TRBV11-1 to TRBJ2-2; perhaps TRBD1 as D (6 bases). The CDR3 contains 16 residues. Deletions cut 1 base from V and 1 base from J, with 10 bases between. The germline V gene has CDR1 SGHAT and CDR2 FQDESV (reference sequence). DNA for the CDR3: TGTGCCAGCAGCTTAGTAATGGGACAGAACACCGGGGAGCTGTTTTTT. This codes for CASSLVMGQNTGELFF.

J is TRBJ2-7 and V is TRBV10-3; 7 positions agree with TRBD1. Germline CDR1 ENHRY, CDR2 SYGVKD. CDR3 length: 15 amino acids. J was trimmed by 0 bases and V by 10 bases; bases with no gene match: 12. The CDR3 DNA sequence: TGTGCCACCGGGACAGCTCCCATTAGCTCCTACGAGCAGTACTTC. This codes for CATGTAPISSYEQYF.

The chain has TRBV6-1 and TRBJ2-7; weak D call: TRBD1 (6 bases). CDR1 is MNHNS and CDR2 is SASEGT in the germline V gene. The CDR3 is 13 residues long. V was cut by 6 bases and J by 5 bases, with 14 bases left in between. CDR3 bases: TGTGCCAGCAGCCACGACAGGACGGACGAGCAGTACTTC. This gives the protein CASSHDRTDEQYF.

The genes are TRBV5-6 and TRBJ2-7; no firm D call. The length of the CDR3 is 17 residues. The V end lost 4 bases, the J end lost 0 bases, and 20 bases lay between the germline ends. CDR1 and CDR2 from the germline V gene are SGHDT and YYEEEE. Here the CDR3 DNA reads TGTGCCAGCAGCCCCTCGTTCGGAGCGAGTATCTCCTACGAGCAGTACTTC. Encoded protein: CASSPSFGASISYEQYF.

The chain carries TRBV30 and TRBJ2-2; tentatively, D is TRBD1 (5 bases). This CDR3 has 14 amino acids. The V end lost 2 bases, the J end lost 4 bases, and 11 bases lay between the germline ends. Germline CDR1 is GTSNPN and CDR2 is SVGIG (reference sequence). The CDR3: CAWSSDTGTGELFF. In DNA form, the CDR3 reads TGTGCCTGGAGTTCGGACACTGGCACCGGGGAGCTGTTTTTT.

V usage is TRBV4-1 and J usage is TRBJ2-7; 13 positions agree with TRBD2. The CDR3 contains 17 residues. Germline V gives CDR1 MGHRA, CDR2 YSYEKL. V was pared by 1 base and J by 5 bases, with 8 bases of the junction left unmatched. Written as DNA, the CDR3 is TGCGCCAGCAGCCAAGTACTAGCGGGAGGGCCATCCCACGAGCAGTACTTC. Amino acid sequence: CASSQVLAGGPSHEQYF.

The chain combines TRBV5-4 with TRBJ2-3, with 12 bases identical to TRBD2. CDR1 SGHNT and CDR2 YYREEE come from the germline V gene (reference sequence). The junction had 5 bases not matched to a gene; V was cut back by 5 bases and J by 1 base. CDR3 length equals 16 residues. DNA of the CDR3: TGTGCCAGCAGAAGACTAGCGGGAGAAGGCACAGATACGCAGTATTTT. This codes for CASRRLAGEGTDTQYF.

The chain couples TRBV7-3 to TRBJ2-7, with 8 positions matching TRBD2. The CDR3 has 15 amino acids. The germline CDR1 and CDR2 sequences are SGHTA and FQGTGA. The ends lost 5 bases at V and 1 base at J; junction bases unmatched: 7. Written as DNA, the CDR3 is TGTGCCAGCAGCCCGCTAGCGGGCCTTTCCTACGAGCAGTACTTC. It specifies CASSPLAGLSYEQYF.

The chain carries TRBV6-5 and TRBJ2-7; 8 nucleotides match TRBD2. CDR3 length: 14 residues. Germline CDR1 MNHEY, CDR2 SVGAGI. The ends lost 0 bases at V and 4 bases at J; junction bases unmatched: 2. In nucleotides, the CDR3 is TGTGCCAGCAGTTACTCCGGCGGGAGGTACGAGCAGTACTTC. Translated: CASSYSGGRYEQYF.